The present entry profiles one T cell receptor beta chain with its context. This entry comes from a study of blood T cell repertoires in COVID-19. Per germline, CDR1 MNHEY and CDR2 SVGEGT. The V end lost 2 bases, the J end lost 5 bases, and 6 bases lay between the germline ends. The CDR3 is made up of 12 amino acids. Method: immunoSEQ multiplex PCR; TCRdb's copy keeps in-frame clones and lacks some. Altogether 130,000 or so clones are present, 83% being singletons, with the ten largest covering 5.9%. The receptor comes from a man older than 75 with active or convalescent COVID-19. The chain couples TRBV6-2 or TRBV6-3 to TRBJ1-1; possible D gene TRBD1, 5 bases. Sequenced: peripheral blood. This CDR3 reads CASSYGGTEAFF. The CDR3 DNA sequence: TGTGCCAGCAGTTACGGGGGGACTGAAGCTTTCTTT.